A single sample gave rise to the 23 T cell receptor beta chains below, sequenced in a study of blood T cell repertoires in COVID-19. TCRdb's copy holds only in-frame clones and misses some; the assay was immunoSEQ multiplex PCR. The data hold about 110,000 clones, with roughly four fifths observed a single time. The sequenced material came from peripheral blood. These receptors were obtained from a woman between 65 and 79 years old with acute or convalescent COVID-19.

This sequence joins TRBV28 and TRBJ1-3; 7 bases fit TRBD1. CDR3 length: 14 amino acids. Germline values: CDR1 MDHEN, CDR2 SYDVKM. J gave up 2 bases and V 8 bases, and 6 bases lay outside the gene matches. DNA for the CDR3: TGTGCCAGCCGGGACAGAAGACCTGGAAACACCATATATTTT. Amino acid sequence: CASRDRRPGNTIYF.

V is TRBV19 and J is TRBJ2-2, with D maybe TRBD1 (5 bases). Looked up from germline, CDR1 is LNHDA and CDR2 is SQIVND (reference sequence). The CDR3 spans 14 residues. V lost 7 bases to trimming and J lost 1 base, with 10 bases between them. The CDR3 region is CASKVGLNTGELFF. The CDR3 region has the DNA TGTGCCAGTAAGGTGGGGCTGAACACCGGGGAGCTGTTTTTT. Looking up the rest from reference TRBV19 and TRBJ2-2 gives the full variable domain: DGGITQSPKYLFRKEGQNVTLSCEQNLNHDAMYWYRQDPGQGLRLIYYSQIVNDFQKGDIAEGYSVSREKKESFPLTVTSAQKNPTAFYLCASKVGLNTGELFFGEGSRLTVL.

The V call is TRBV5-1, the J call TRBJ1-2; 7 bases map to TRBD1. V was clipped by 0 bases and J by 8 bases; unmatched bases: 10. Germline assignment: CDR1 SGHRS and CDR2 YFSETQ. The CDR3 extends over 15 amino acids. CDR3 DNA: TGCGCCAGCAGCTTGGAATCCAGGGGGTCTGGCGGCTACACCTTC. As protein: CASSLESRGSGGYTF.

V and J are TRBV5-1 and TRBJ1-4, with D hard to call. The CDR3 contains 14 residues. With 2 bases removed from V and 0 bases from J, the gap between germline ends came to 5 bases. Germline loops: CDR1 SGHRS, CDR2 YFSETQ. The CDR3 region has the DNA TGCGCCAGCAGCTTTGGAGCAACTAATGAAAAACTGTTTTTT. It translates to CASSFGATNEKLFF.

CDR3 loop: CAIVSEGGAGYGYTF. The CDR3 DNA is TGTGCCATAGTCTCTGAGGGGGGAGCGGGGTATGGCTACACCTTC. The rearrangement uses TRBV6-5 and TRBJ1-2, with D possibly TRBD1 on 6 matching bases. The CDR3 runs to 15 residues. Germline V CDR1 and CDR2: MNHEY, SVGAGI. With 10 bases removed from V and 5 bases from J, the gap between germline ends came to 23 bases.

This chain connects TRBV7-8 to TRBJ2-5, with 13 bases aligning to TRBD2. This CDR3 is 18 amino acids long. Per germline, CDR1 SGHVS and CDR2 FQNEAQ. The J segment lost 5 bases and the V segment lost 5 bases, leaving 14 bases of the junction unmatched. The CDR3, as DNA: TGTGCCAGCAGCCCCAGGACTAGCGGGAGTCTCCCGGGTGAGACCCAGTACTTC. The encoded protein is CASSPRTSGSLPGETQYF.

A few counts support this clone. The chain combines TRBV7-2 with TRBJ1-3, with D possibly being TRBD1 (5 bases). There are 15 residues in the CDR3. Germline CDR1 SGHTA, CDR2 FQGNSA. V lost 5 bases and J 2 bases, leaving 13 bases between the germline ends. CDR3 sequence: CASSTDTATGNTIYF. For the CDR3, the DNA is TGTGCCAGCAGCACGGACACCGCGACTGGAAACACCATATATTTT.

The chain employs TRBV5-5 and TRBJ1-5, with D hard to call. Trimming took off 4 bases at V and 5 bases at J, with 7 bases between the two ends. The CDR3 covers 12 residues. CDR1 is SGHKS and CDR2 is YYEKEE in the germline V gene (reference sequence). Here the CDR3 DNA reads TGTGCCAGCAGCCCCTCTTATCAGCCCCAGCATTTT. This gives the protein CASSPSYQPQHF.

This chain joins TRBV21-1 and TRBJ1-6. TRBV21-1 is reported as a pseudogene. The CDR3 length is 18 residues. The chain's CDR3 is CASSKPWGQGGLNSPLHF. In nucleotides, the CDR3 is TGTGCCAGCAGCAAACCGTGGGGCCAGGGAGGCCTTAATTCACCCCTCCACTTT.

The chain couples TRBV29-1 to TRBJ2-1; the D is unclear. This CDR3 spans 10 amino acids. V lost 4 bases and J lost 4, with 2 bases in between. Germline V gene data show CDR1 as SQVTM and CDR2 as ANQGSEA. The CDR3 sequence: CSVAYNEQFF. The CDR3 nucleotides read TGCAGCGTTGCTTACAATGAGCAGTTCTTC.

The chain employs TRBV7-9 and TRBJ2-3; D gene ambiguous. CDR3 length: 11 residues. The V end was cut by 6 bases, the J end by 2 bases, with 3 bases between. Germline V gene data show CDR1 as SEHNR and CDR2 as FQNEAQ (reference sequence). DNA for the CDR3: TGTGCCAGCAGTTACACAGATACGCAGTATTTT. Translating gives CASSYTDTQYF.

In the case of this clone: The same CDR3 is also encoded by other DNA sequences in this sample. This chain uses TRBV30 with TRBJ1-2, with 8 nucleotides matching TRBD1. The germline CDR1 and CDR2 sequences are GTSNPN and SVGIG (reference sequence). The ends lost 3 bases at V and 4 bases at J; junction bases unmatched: 4. The CDR3 loop spans 13 amino acids. The CDR3 DNA reads as TGTGCCTGGAGCGTACAGGGGGGCTATGGCTACACCTTC. Its protein product is CAWSVQGGYGYTF.

The rearrangement links TRBV29-1 to TRBJ2-6; the D gene is possibly TRBD2 (5 bases). The CDR3 spans 12 residues. The V and J ends lost 7 bases and 4 bases respectively, with 8 bases between them. The germline V gene encodes CDR1 SQVTM and CDR2 ANQGSEA. This CDR3 is CSADSGANVLTF. The CDR3 region has the DNA TGCAGCGCGGACTCCGGGGCCAACGTCCTGACTTTC.

V usage is TRBV4-1 and J usage is TRBJ1-5; 8 bases agree with TRBD1. The V segment lost 4 bases and the J segment 2 bases; nucleotides outside the gene matches: 4. The CDR3 runs 15 residues. Germline V gives CDR1 MGHRA, CDR2 YSYEKL. In DNA, the CDR3 is TGCGCCAGCAGCCGAACAGGGGGAGGCAATCAGCCCCAGCATTTT. It encodes CASSRTGGGNQPQHF.

V is TRBV5-1 and J is TRBJ2-3; no definite D call. This CDR3 contains 14 residues. V was pared by 0 bases and J by 1 base, with 6 bases between. Germline V gene data show CDR1 as SGHRS and CDR2 as YFSETQ. Written as DNA, the CDR3 is TGCGCCAGCAGCTTGGCCATAGGCACAGATACGCAGTATTTT. Translated: CASSLAIGTDTQYF.

This chain joins TRBV7-3 and TRBJ1-1; 7 nucleotides line up with TRBD1. The CDR3 has 14 residues. Unmatched junction bases numbered 12, after V lost 6 bases and J lost 8 bases. Germline assignment: CDR1 SGHTA and CDR2 FQGTGA. The CDR3 bases are TGTGCCAGCAGTCCCCAAGGGGGCGTTTCCGAAGCTTTCTTT. This codes for CASSPQGGVSEAFF.

The V call is TRBV28, the J call TRBJ1-2, with 10 bases that match TRBD1. Looked up from germline, CDR1 is MDHEN and CDR2 is SYDVKM. This CDR3 is 13 amino acids long. V shed 9 bases and J 5 bases; nucleotides not matched to a gene: 6. The CDR3, as DNA: TGTGCCAGTCGACAGGGGGCGCTGTATGGCTACACCTTC. Its translation is CASRQGALYGYTF.

The gene calls are TRBV18 and TRBJ1-2; tentatively, D is TRBD1 (6 bases). Germline CDR1 KGHSH, CDR2 LQKENI. There are 16 residues in the CDR3. Deletions cut 2 bases from V and 2 bases from J, with 15 bases between. The CDR3 loop is CASSPAVGQPNYGYTF. DNA for the CDR3: TGTGCCAGCTCACCAGCTGTCGGACAGCCGAACTATGGCTACACCTTC. The full variable domain, with the rest looked up from reference TRBV18 and TRBJ1-2, is NAGVMQNPRHLVRRRGQEARLRCSPMKGHSHVYWYRQLPEEGLKFMVYLQKENIIDESGMPKERFSAEFPKEGPSILRIQQVVRGDSAAYFCASSPAVGQPNYGYTFGSGTRLTVV.

This chain uses TRBV7-3 with TRBJ2-3; possibly TRBD1 for D (5 bases). Trimming removed 8 bases at V and 0 bases at J, with 18 bases between. The CDR3 extends over 16 amino acids. CDR1 is SGHTA, CDR2 FQGTGA, per germline. The chain's CDR3 is CASSKGYQPSTDTQYF. CDR3 coding DNA: TGTGCCAGCTCTAAGGGGTACCAGCCTAGCACAGATACGCAGTATTTT.

J is TRBJ1-2 and V is TRBV6-5, with D possibly matching TRBD1 (6 bases). The CDR3 is made up of 13 amino acids. Trimming took 6 bases from V and 2 from J, leaving 10 bases between them. Germline-derived CDR1 and CDR2 are MNHEY and SVGAGI. CDR3 protein: CASRLTGNYGYTF. CDR3 nucleotide sequence: TGTGCCAGCAGGCTTACAGGGAACTATGGCTACACCTTC.

This rearrangement joins TRBV2 to TRBJ1-1; TRBD1 aligns across 9 bases. The germline gives CDR1 SNHLY, CDR2 FYNNEI. The V gene end was trimmed by 8 bases and the J gene end by 4 bases; junction bases not matched to a gene: 8. The CDR3 covers 14 residues. The CDR3 loop reads CASLRDRESTEAFF. CDR3 bases: TGTGCCAGCCTTAGGGACAGGGAAAGCACTGAAGCTTTCTTT.

The CDR3: CASSSGQGARNSPLHF. CDR3 nucleotide sequence: TGTGCCAGCAGTTCCGGACAGGGGGCTCGTAATTCACCCCTCCACTTT. The gene calls are TRBV28 and TRBJ1-6; TRBD1 aligns across 11 bases. J was trimmed by 6 bases and V by 4 bases; bases with no gene match: 5. Germline CDR1 reads MDHEN; CDR2 reads SYDVKM. The CDR3 runs 16 residues.

The rearrangement uses TRBV6-5 and TRBJ2-1; TRBD2 aligns across 10 bases. V was pared by 2 bases and J by 5 bases, with 6 bases of the junction left unmatched. This CDR3 is 16 amino acids long. Germline-derived CDR1 and CDR2 are MNHEY and SVGAGI. CDR3 DNA sequence: TGTGCCAGCAGTTACACAACGGGACTAGCGAACAATGAGCAGTTCTTC. Translating gives CASSYTTGLANNEQFF.